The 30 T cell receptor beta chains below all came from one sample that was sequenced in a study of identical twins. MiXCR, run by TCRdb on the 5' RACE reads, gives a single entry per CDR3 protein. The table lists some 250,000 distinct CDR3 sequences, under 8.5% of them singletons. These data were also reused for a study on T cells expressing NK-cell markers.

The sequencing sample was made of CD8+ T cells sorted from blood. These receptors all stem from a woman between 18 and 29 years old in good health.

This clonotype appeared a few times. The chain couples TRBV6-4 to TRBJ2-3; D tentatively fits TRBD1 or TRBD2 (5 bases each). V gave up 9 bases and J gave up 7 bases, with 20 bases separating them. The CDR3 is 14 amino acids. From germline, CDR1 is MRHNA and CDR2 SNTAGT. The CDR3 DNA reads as TGTGCCAGGGAGATCCGGGACCCACGGAATACGCAGTATTTT. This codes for CAREIRDPRNTQYF.

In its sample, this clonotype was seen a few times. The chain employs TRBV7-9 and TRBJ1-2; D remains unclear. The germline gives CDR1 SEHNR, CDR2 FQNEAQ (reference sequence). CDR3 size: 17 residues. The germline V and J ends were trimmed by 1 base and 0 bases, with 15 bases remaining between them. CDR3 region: CASSLDLLQVANYGYTF. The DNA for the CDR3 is TGTGCCAGCAGCTTAGACCTCCTTCAGGTAGCTAACTATGGCTACACCTTC.

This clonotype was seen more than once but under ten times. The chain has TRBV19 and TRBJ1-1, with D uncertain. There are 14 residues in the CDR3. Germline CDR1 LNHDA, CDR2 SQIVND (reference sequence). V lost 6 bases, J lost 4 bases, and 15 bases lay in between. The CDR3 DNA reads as TGTGCCAGTAGAAATATACGGGTGGGCACTGAAGCTTTCTTT. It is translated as CASRNIRVGTEAFF.

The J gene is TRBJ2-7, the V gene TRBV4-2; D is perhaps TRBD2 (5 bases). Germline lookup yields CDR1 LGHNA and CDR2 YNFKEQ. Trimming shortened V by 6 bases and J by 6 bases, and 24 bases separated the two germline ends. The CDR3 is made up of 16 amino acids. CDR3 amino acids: CASSSLVAVQAVEQYF. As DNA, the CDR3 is TGTGCCAGCAGTTCCCTGGTGGCAGTGCAAGCGGTCGAGCAGTACTTC.

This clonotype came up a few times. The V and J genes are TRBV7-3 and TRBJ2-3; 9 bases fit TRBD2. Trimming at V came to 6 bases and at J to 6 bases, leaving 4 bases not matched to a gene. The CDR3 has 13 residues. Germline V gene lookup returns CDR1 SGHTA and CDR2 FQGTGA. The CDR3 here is CASRAGGGDTQYF. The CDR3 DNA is TGTGCCAGCAGAGCGGGGGGTGGGGATACGCAGTATTTT.

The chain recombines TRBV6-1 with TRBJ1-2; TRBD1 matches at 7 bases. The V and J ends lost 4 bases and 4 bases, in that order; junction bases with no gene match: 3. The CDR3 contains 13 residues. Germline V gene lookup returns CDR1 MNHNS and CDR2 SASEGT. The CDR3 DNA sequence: TGTGCCAGCAGTGGGGGACAGAGCTATGGCTACACCTTC. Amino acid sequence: CASSGGQSYGYTF.

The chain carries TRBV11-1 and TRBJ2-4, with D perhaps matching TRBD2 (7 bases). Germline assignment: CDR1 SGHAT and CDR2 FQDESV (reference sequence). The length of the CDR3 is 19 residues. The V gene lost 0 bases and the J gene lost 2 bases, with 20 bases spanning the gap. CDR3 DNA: TGTGCCAGCAGCTTAGCGGGGATTAGAGGCGGGGGCCCCAAAAACATTCAGTACTTC. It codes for CASSLAGIRGGGPKNIQYF.

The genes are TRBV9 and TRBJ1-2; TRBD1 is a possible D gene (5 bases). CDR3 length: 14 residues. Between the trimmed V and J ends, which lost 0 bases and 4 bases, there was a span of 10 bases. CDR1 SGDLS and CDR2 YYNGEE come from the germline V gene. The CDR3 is CASSVDSGAYGYTF. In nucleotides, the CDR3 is TGTGCCAGCAGCGTAGACAGTGGGGCCTATGGCTACACCTTC.

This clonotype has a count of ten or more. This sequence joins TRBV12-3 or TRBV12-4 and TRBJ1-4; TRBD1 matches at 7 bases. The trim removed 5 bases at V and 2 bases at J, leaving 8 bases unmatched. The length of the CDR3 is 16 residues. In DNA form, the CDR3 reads TGTGCCAGCAGTCTAGGGACAGTTCCGACTAATGAAAAACTGTTTTTT. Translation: CASSLGTVPTNEKLFF.

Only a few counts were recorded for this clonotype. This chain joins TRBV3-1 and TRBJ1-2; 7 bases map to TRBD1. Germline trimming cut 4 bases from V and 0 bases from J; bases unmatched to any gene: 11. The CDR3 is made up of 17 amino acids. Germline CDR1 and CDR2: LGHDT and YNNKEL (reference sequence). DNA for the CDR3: TGTGCCAGCAGCCCAGGGGGGAGCAGGGTAGCTAACTATGGCTACACCTTC. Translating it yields CASSPGGSRVANYGYTF.

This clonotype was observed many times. The CDR3 loop reads CASSYSAGNTIYF. CDR3 nucleotide sequence: TGTGCCAGCAGTTATTCCGCTGGAAACACCATATATTTT. This sequence joins TRBV6-5 and TRBJ1-3; D is unresolved. The CDR3 sequence is 13 residues long. CDR1 and CDR2 from the germline V gene are MNHEY and SVGAGI. Between the trimmed V and J ends, which lost 3 bases and 2 bases, there was a span of 5 bases.

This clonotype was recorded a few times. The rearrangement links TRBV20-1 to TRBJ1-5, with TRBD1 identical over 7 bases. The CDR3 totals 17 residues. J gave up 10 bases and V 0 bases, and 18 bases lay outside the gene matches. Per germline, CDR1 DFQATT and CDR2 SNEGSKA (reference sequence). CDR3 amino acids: CSARDTRDSGPIEPQHF. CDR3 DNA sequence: TGCAGTGCTAGAGATACGCGGGACAGTGGCCCCATAGAACCCCAGCATTTT.

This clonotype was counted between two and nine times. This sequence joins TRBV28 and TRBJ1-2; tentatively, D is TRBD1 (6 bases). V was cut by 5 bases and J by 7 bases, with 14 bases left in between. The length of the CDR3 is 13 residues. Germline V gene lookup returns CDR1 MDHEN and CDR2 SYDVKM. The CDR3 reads CASSATGESGYTF. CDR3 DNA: TGTGCCAGCAGTGCGACAGGCGAAAGTGGCTACACCTTC.

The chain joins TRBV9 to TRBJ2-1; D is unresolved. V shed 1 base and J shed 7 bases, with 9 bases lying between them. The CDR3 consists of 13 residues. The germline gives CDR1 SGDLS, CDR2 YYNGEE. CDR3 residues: CASSVLTENEQFF. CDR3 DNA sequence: TGTGCCAGCAGCGTATTAACGGAGAATGAGCAGTTCTTC.

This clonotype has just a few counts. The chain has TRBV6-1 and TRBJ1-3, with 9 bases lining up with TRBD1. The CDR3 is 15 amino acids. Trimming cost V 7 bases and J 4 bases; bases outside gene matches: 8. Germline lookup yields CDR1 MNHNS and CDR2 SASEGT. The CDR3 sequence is CASTSVGTGGNTIYF. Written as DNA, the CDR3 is TGTGCCAGCACCAGCGTGGGGACAGGGGGAAACACCATATATTTT.

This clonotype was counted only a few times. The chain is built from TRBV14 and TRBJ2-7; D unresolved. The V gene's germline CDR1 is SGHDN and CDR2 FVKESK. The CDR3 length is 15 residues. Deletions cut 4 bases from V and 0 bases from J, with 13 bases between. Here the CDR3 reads CASSPFLGFSYEQYF. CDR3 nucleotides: TGTGCCAGCAGCCCCTTCTTGGGCTTCTCCTACGAGCAGTACTTC.

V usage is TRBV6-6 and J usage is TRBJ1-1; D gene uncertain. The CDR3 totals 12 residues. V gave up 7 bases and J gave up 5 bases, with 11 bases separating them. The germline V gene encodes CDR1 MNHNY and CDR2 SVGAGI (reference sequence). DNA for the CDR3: TGTGCCAGCACTCGGGTGGTGACTGAAGCTTTCTTT. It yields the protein CASTRVVTEAFF.

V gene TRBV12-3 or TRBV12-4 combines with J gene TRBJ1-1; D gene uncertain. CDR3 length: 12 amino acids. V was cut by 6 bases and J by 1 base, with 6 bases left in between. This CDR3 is CASREANTEAFF. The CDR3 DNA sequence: TGTGCCAGCAGAGAAGCGAACACTGAAGCTTTCTTT.

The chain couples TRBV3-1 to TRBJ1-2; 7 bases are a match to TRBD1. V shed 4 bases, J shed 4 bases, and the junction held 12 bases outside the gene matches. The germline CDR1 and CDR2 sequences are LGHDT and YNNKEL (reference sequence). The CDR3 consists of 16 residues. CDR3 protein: CASSPRTGQNFYGYTF. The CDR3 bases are TGTGCCAGCAGCCCTCGGACAGGCCAGAACTTCTATGGCTACACCTTC.

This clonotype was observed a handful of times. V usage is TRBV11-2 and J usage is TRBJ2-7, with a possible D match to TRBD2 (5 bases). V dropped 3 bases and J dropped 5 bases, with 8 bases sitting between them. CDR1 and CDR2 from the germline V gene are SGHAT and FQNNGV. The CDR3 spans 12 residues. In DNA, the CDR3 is TGTGCCAGCAGCTTTCGGGGTAACGAGCAGTACTTC. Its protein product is CASSFRGNEQYF. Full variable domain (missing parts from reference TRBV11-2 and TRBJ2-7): EAGVAQSPRYKIIEKRQSVAFWCNPISGHATLYWYQQILGQGPKLLIQFQNNGVVDDSQLPKDRFSAERLKGVDSTLKIQPAKLEDSAVYLCASSFRGNEQYFGPGTRLTVT.

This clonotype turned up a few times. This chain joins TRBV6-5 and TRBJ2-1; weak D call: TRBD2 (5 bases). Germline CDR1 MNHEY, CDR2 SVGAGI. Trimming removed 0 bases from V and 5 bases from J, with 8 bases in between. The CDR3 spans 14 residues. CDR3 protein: CASSYSPGNNEQFF. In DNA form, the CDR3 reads TGTGCCAGCAGTTACTCGCCGGGGAACAATGAGCAGTTCTTC.

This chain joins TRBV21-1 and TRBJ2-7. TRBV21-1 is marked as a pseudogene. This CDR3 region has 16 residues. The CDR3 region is CASSKKADGEPYEQYF. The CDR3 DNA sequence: TGTGCCAGCAGCAAAAAGGCGGACGGCGAACCCTACGAGCAGTACTTC.

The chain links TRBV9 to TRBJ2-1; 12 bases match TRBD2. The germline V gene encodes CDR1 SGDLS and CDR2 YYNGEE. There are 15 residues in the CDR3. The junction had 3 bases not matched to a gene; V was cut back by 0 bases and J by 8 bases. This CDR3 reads CASSVEGLAGDEQFF. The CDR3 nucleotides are TGTGCCAGCAGCGTAGAGGGACTAGCGGGCGATGAGCAGTTCTTC.

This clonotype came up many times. The CDR3 sequence: CASSFSVSYNEQFF. CDR3 nucleotides: TGCGCCAGCAGCTTTTCTGTCTCCTACAATGAGCAGTTCTTC. The rearrangement joins TRBV5-1 to TRBJ2-1; no firm D call. Germline values: CDR1 SGHRS, CDR2 YFSETQ. The CDR3 sequence is 14 residues long. The V and J ends lost 2 bases and 0 bases respectively, with 6 bases between them.

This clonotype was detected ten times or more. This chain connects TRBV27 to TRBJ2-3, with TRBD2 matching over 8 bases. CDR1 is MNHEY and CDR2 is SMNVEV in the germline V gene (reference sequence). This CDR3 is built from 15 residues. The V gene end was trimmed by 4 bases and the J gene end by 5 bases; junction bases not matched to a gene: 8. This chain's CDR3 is CASSYVGGALDTQYF. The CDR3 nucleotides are TGTGCCAGCAGTTATGTCGGGGGGGCCTTAGATACGCAGTATTTT.

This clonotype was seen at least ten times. The CDR3 DNA reads TGTGCCAGCAGTCCCCTGGGGACTGAAGCTTTCTTT. As protein: CASSPLGTEAFF. The J gene is TRBJ1-1, the V gene TRBV12-3 or TRBV12-4; no definite D call. The CDR3 runs to 12 residues. V dropped 5 bases and J dropped 5 bases, with 9 bases sitting between them.

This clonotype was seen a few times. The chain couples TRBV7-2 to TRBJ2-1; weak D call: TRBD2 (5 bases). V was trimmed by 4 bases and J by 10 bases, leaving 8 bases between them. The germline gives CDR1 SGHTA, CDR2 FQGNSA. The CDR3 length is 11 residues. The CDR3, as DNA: TGTGCCAGCAGCTCGGGATGGGAGCAGTTCTTC. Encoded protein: CASSSGWEQFF.

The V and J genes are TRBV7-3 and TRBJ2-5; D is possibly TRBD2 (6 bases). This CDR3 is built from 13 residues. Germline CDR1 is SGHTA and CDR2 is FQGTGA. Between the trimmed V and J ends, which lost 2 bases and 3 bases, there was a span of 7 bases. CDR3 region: CASSLWGEETQYF. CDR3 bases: TGTGCCAGCAGCTTATGGGGGGAAGAGACCCAGTACTTC.

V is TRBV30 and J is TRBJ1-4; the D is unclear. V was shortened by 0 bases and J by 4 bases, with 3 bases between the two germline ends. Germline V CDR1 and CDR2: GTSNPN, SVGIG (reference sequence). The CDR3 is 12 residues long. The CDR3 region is CAWSVHNEKLFF. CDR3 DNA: TGTGCCTGGAGTGTACATAATGAAAAACTGTTTTTT.

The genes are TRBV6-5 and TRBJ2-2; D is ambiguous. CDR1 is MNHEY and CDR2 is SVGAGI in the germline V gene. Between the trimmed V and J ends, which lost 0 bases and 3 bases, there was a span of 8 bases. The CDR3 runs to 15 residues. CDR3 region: CASSYSGVYTGELFF. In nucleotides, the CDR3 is TGTGCCAGCAGTTACTCGGGCGTATACACCGGGGAGCTGTTTTTT.